A selection of T cell receptor beta chains follows, all from one sample in a study of blood T cell repertoires in COVID-19. Repertoires were generated with immunoSEQ multiplex PCR, while TCRdb's copy carries only in-frame clones and drops some. This sample has around 250,000 clones, with 91% found just once. Input material: PBMCs or T cells enriched from blood (not recorded which). All receptors come from a human donor in a cohort exposed to, infected with or recovered from COVID-19 (not recorded which). The donor label of this sample is uncertain. Both conserved end residues are part of each CDR3. The order of the fields is clone size, D gene, J gene, V gene, CDR3 DNA, CDR3 protein. D genes are given only for firm matches. The listing skips clone size in some rows; elsewhere it reads once, few, many or a size class.

.	TRBD1	TRBJ1-4	TRBV15	TGTGCCACCAGCAGAGATACAGGGGGGAATGAAAAACTGTTTTTT	CATSRDTGGNEKLFF
.	.	TRBJ2-7	TRBV29-1	TGCAGCGTTGAATCCTCTAGCTCCTACGAGCAGTACTTC	CSVESSSSYEQYF
once	TRBD1	TRBJ2-5	TRBV7-6	TGTGCCAGCAGCTTAGGAGGGACAGTACCCCAAGAGACCCAGTACTTC	CASSLGGTVPQETQYF
few	TRBD1	TRBJ2-7	TRBV12-5	TGTGCTAGTGGTTGGACAGGGTTAGGCTACGAGCAGTACTTC	CASGWTGLGYEQYF
.	.	TRBJ1-1	TRBV2	TGTGCCAGCAGTGACAGGGTTGGGACTGAAGCTTTCTTT	CASSDRVGTEAFF
many	.	TRBJ1-2	TRBV2	TGTGCCAGCATCCGAGACAGAGGAGGCTACACCTTC	CASIRDRGGYTF
once	TRBD1	TRBJ1-1	TRBV7-9	TGTGCCAGCAGCCTAATTCCGGGACAGGGGCTGAACACTGAAGCTTTCTTT	CASSLIPGQGLNTEAFF
.	TRBD1	TRBJ1-2	TRBV6-5	TGTGCCAGCAGTTACTCGACGGCAGGGGGCTATGGCTACACCTTC	CASSYSTAGGYGYTF
.	.	TRBJ1-3	TRBV7-6	TGTGCCAGCAGCTGGGGGGGAGGACTTGGAAACACCATATATTTT	CASSWGGGLGNTIYF
.	TRBD2	TRBJ2-5	TRBV9	TGTGCCAGCAGCGTAGCGGGGGGTGCAGGGGAGACCCAGTACTTC	CASSVAGGAGETQYF
.	.	TRBJ2-5	TRBV11-2	TGTGCCAGCAGCTTAGTTGGGCCCCAAGAGACCCAGTACTTC	CASSLVGPQETQYF
.	TRBD2	TRBJ2-1	TRBV2	TGTGCCAGCAGTTCAGGACTAGCGGGGGGGCATAACTACAATGAGCAGTTCTTC	CASSSGLAGGHNYNEQFF
once	TRBD1	TRBJ1-3	TRBV2	TGTGCCAGCAGACGGGGACAGGACGAAAACACCATATATTTT	CASRRGQDENTIYF
.	TRBD1	TRBJ1-6	TRBV2	TGTGCCAGCAGTACACCGGGGGACAGGCTTACCTATAATTCACCCCTCCACTTT	CASSTPGDRLTYNSPLHF
few	TRBD2	TRBJ2-2	TRBV6-5	TGTGCCAGCAGTTCCGGACTAGCTAGGGAGCTGTTTTTT	CASSSGLARELFF
.	TRBD2	TRBJ2-1	TRBV19	TGTGCCAGTAGTAGCGGGACTAGCGGATCAGATGAGCAGTTCTTC	CASSSGTSGSDEQFF
.	.	TRBJ1-5	TRBV5-1	TGCGCCAGCAGCTTAGGGGACATTAGCAATCAGCCCCAGCATTTT	CASSLGDISNQPQHF
.	.	TRBJ1-6	TRBV9	TGTGCCAGCAGCGAAGGGGATGGCGTGTCACCCCTCCACTTT	CASSEGDGVSPLHF
.	.	TRBJ1-5	TRBV12-2	TGTGCAAGTCGCTTATATAGGGGACAGGGCGACTCGTGTCAGCCCCAGCATTTT	CASRLYRGQGDSCQPQHF
once	TRBD2	TRBJ2-1	TRBV9	TGTGCCAGCAGCGACCAGCGGGGTCGCGAACAGTTCTTC	CASSDQRGREQFF
.	TRBD2	TRBJ2-3	TRBV29-1	TGCAGCGTTGAAGAGGAGCGGGGGGGCCCAGATACGCAGTATTTT	CSVEEERGGPDTQYF
.	TRBD2	TRBJ2-1	TRBV5-4	TGTGCCAGCAGCGGTTTACGCGGGGGTATCTACAATGAGCAGTTCTTC	CASSGLRGGIYNEQFF
.	TRBD2	TRBJ2-3	TRBV19	TGTGCCAGTACTACCGGGACTAGCGGGGGGGATACGCAGTATTTT	CASTTGTSGGDTQYF
few	TRBD1	TRBJ2-7	TRBV27	TGTGCCAGCAGACTCCGGGACAGCTTCTACGAGCAGTACTTC	CASRLRDSFYEQYF
.	TRBD1	TRBJ2-1	TRBV2	TGTGCCAGCAAGTACAGGGGCTCTTCTAGGAATGAGCAGTTCTTC	CASKYRGSSRNEQFF
.	.	TRBJ1-1	TRBV3-1/TRBV3-2	TGTGCCAGCAGCCAAGGCGGGGCGCAGGGCACTGAAGCTTTCTTT	CASSQGGAQGTEAFF
.	TRBD1	TRBJ1-5	TRBV30	TGTGCCTCCAAACAGGGGGATCAGCCCCAGCATTTT	CASKQGDQPQHF
.	.	TRBJ2-3	TRBV10-3	TGTGCCATCAGTCCGCAGGGGAGGGGTACGCAGTATTTT	CAISPQGRGTQYF
.	TRBD1	TRBJ1-1	TRBV30	TGTGCCTGGAGTCATCGGGACAGGGGCTCTGACGCTTTCTTT	CAWSHRDRGSDAFF
.	TRBD2	TRBJ2-5	TRBV19	TGTGCCAGTAGTATGCGACTAGCGGGGGGGATCCAAGAGACCCAGTACTTC	CASSMRLAGGIQETQYF
.	.	TRBJ2-1	TRBV10-3	TGTGCCATCAGTGAGAGAGCTGATGAGCAGTTCTTC	CAISERADEQFF
once	.	TRBJ1-6	TRBV6-4	TGTGCCAGCAGTACCACAGGGTACGGTTCACCCCTCCACTTT	CASSTTGYGSPLHF
once	.	TRBJ2-3	TRBV4-1	TGCGCCAGCAGCCAAGAATACAGGTCTAGCACAGATACGCAGTATTTT	CASSQEYRSSTDTQYF
few	TRBD1	TRBJ1-1	TRBV6-5	TGTGCCAGCAGCCCCGGGACAGGGGTCACTGAAGCTTTCTTT	CASSPGTGVTEAFF
.	.	TRBJ2-3	TRBV6-5	TGTGCCAGCACCCTCGGGGTCTCAGATACGCAGTATTTT	CASTLGVSDTQYF
few	.	TRBJ2-3	TRBV6-2/TRBV6-3	TGTGCCAGCAGTACTAGCCACGGACTCGTCGGAAGCACAGATACGCAGTATTTT	CASSTSHGLVGSTDTQYF
.	.	TRBJ2-3	TRBV24-1	TGTGCCACCAGCCGCAGGCAGTACACAGATACGCAGTATTTT	CATSRRQYTDTQYF
once	TRBD1	TRBJ2-3	TRBV15	TGTGCCACCAGCAGAGATCGGACAGGGGTTATAGATACGCAGTATTTT	CATSRDRTGVIDTQYF
.	.	TRBJ1-2	TRBV4-3	TGCGCCAGCAGCCAAGATCGGAGGACTTCCTATGGCTACACCTTC	CASSQDRRTSYGYTF
.	.	TRBJ1-1	TRBV11-1	TGTGCCAGCAGCTTAGACGGGGACACTGAAGCTTTCTTT	CASSLDGDTEAFF
.	.	TRBJ1-2	TRBV27	TGTGCCAGCAGCAGGGACGGAGGGAACTATGGCTACACCTTC	CASSRDGGNYGYTF
.	.	TRBJ1-4	TRBV7-9	TGTGCCAGCAGCTTAACGGGTGGAGTTGCTAATGAAAAACTGTTTTTT	CASSLTGGVANEKLFF
.	.	TRBJ1-5	TRBV27	TGTGCCAGCCTACCCCCGGGGGGCTTT	CASLPPGGF
.	.	TRBJ2-7	TRBV29-1	TGCAGCGTGAAACAGGGTCAGGGCGAGCAGTACTTC	CSVKQGQGEQYF
.	TRBD1	TRBJ2-7	TRBV4-1	TGCGCCAGCAGCGGACAGGGAGGTGGGGAGCAGTACTTC	CASSGQGGGEQYF
.	TRBD1	TRBJ1-4	TRBV18	TGTGCCAGCTCACTCCAGGGGGCTAATGAAAAACTGTTTTTT	CASSLQGANEKLFF
.	.	TRBJ1-1	TRBV5-4	TGTGCCAGCAGCGGAGCGTTCGAGTGGTACATGAACACTGAAGCTTTCTTT	CASSGAFEWYMNTEAFF
.	.	TRBJ1-1	TRBV5-1	TGCGCCAGCAGCCGAGGGTGGAACACTGAAGCTTTCTTT	CASSRGWNTEAFF
once	.	TRBJ1-2	TRBV29-1	TGCAGCGTTTCCAACCTCGGACAGGGCTACACCTTC	CSVSNLGQGYTF
.	TRBD1	TRBJ1-4	TRBV5-6	TGTGCCAGCAGCCCCCTAGGACAGGGAGATGAAAAACTGTTTTTT	CASSPLGQGDEKLFF
.	.	TRBJ1-3	TRBV18	TGTGCCAGCTCACCAGAGTCGCTCTCTGGAAACACCATATATTTT	CASSPESLSGNTIYF
.	.	TRBJ2-7	TRBV12-3/TRBV12-4	TGTGCCAGCAGTTTCCACGGGAATTATGAGCAGTACTTC	CASSFHGNYEQYF
.	.	TRBJ2-3	TRBV5-1	TGCGCCAGCAAAACCGGCCCGGGGGATACGCAGTATTTT	CASKTGPGDTQYF
.	TRBD1	TRBJ1-2	TRBV2	TGTGCCAGCAGTGCCCGACAGGGGGCAAGTGCGCTAGGCTACACCTTC	CASSARQGASALGYTF
.	.	TRBJ1-6	TRBV15	TGTGCCACCAGCAGCCGACCCGGACTTGATAATTCACCCCTCCACTTT	CATSSRPGLDNSPLHF
once	.	TRBJ1-3	TRBV18	TGTGCCAGCTCACCGTCACATGTTTCTGGAAACACCATATATTTT	CASSPSHVSGNTIYF
.	.	TRBJ1-1	TRBV10-3	TGTGCCATCAGTCAGAAAGGGGGTACTGAAGCTTTCTTT	CAISQKGGTEAFF
.	.	TRBJ1-4	TRBV11-2	TGTGCCAGCAGCTTTCAATTAGCAGGGGTCGAAAAACTGTTTTTT	CASSFQLAGVEKLFF
once	TRBD1	TRBJ1-1	TRBV5-1	TGCGCCAGCAGCTTGCGGCCGAAGGGACCGGAGGGGGCATACACTGAAGCTTTCTTT	CASSLRPKGPEGAYTEAFF